The 26 T cell receptor beta chains reported below all come from one sample, sequenced in a study of blood T cell repertoires in COVID-19 (dated by TCRdb to about 2020). Library construction relied on the immunoSEQ multiplex PCR assay. Held by TCRdb, this immuneACCESS table contains in-frame sequences only and omits some clones. Under half of the omission traces to an unresolved V gene where checked; the cause of the rest is unknown. The sample yields about 71,000 clones; 80% to 90% were counted once. Roughly 2.3% of the sample rests with the top ten. The sequenced sample consisted of peripheral blood. The receptor set was obtained from a human donor in a cohort sampled during active COVID-19.

The genes are TRBV6-5 and TRBJ1-2; possibly TRBD1 for D (6 bases). Germline V CDR1 and CDR2: MNHEY, SVGAGI. V dropped 6 bases and J dropped 4 bases, with 12 bases sitting between them. The CDR3 spans 13 residues. CDR3 loop: CASRTGSFYGYTF. The CDR3 bases are TGTGCCAGCAGGACAGGTTCGTTCTATGGCTACACCTTC.

This chain connects TRBV30 to TRBJ1-1, with D hard to call. The germline V and J ends were trimmed by 3 bases and 2 bases, with 10 bases remaining between them. The CDR3 contains 13 residues. The germline V gene encodes CDR1 GTSNPN and CDR2 SVGIG (reference sequence). DNA for the CDR3: TGTGCCTGGAGACGGGTCACCAACACTGAAGCTTTCTTT. This translates into CAWRRVTNTEAFF.

The V call is TRBV28, the J call TRBJ1-1, with TRBD1 matching over 7 bases. This CDR3 contains 11 residues. V lost 6 bases and J lost 11; bases outside the gene matches: 6. Germline values: CDR1 MDHEN, CDR2 SYDVKM. CDR3 sequence: CASSFRGWAFF. The CDR3 coding sequence is TGTGCCAGCAGCTTCAGGGGGTGGGCTTTCTTT.

This clone is a singleton in its sample. The V and J genes are TRBV7-9 and TRBJ1-2; D is undetermined. The germline V and J ends were trimmed by 5 bases and 4 bases, with 20 bases remaining between them. The germline V gene has CDR1 SEHNR and CDR2 FQNEAQ (reference sequence). The CDR3 is 16 residues long. This chain's CDR3 is CASSNPSEQTSYGYTF. The CDR3 DNA reads TGTGCCAGCAGCAACCCATCGGAACAGACCTCCTATGGCTACACCTTC.

V usage is TRBV7-9 and J usage is TRBJ1-1; TRBD1 aligns across 7 bases. Losses at the gene ends were 5 bases for V and 0 bases for J; bases not matched to a gene: 9. The length of the CDR3 is 16 residues. Per germline, CDR1 SEHNR and CDR2 FQNEAQ (reference sequence). The CDR3 DNA sequence: TGTGCCAGCAGCCGATTGACAGGGCTACTGAACACTGAAGCTTTCTTT. As protein: CASSRLTGLLNTEAFF.

This chain joins TRBV6-1 and TRBJ2-7, with D unresolved. Germline V gene sequence: CDR1 MNHNS, CDR2 SASEGT. CDR3 size: 13 residues. V dropped 2 bases and J dropped 4 bases, with 9 bases sitting between them. This CDR3 is CASSETAPYEQYF. The CDR3 DNA follows: TGTGCCAGCAGTGAAACAGCTCCTTACGAGCAGTACTTC.

The chain recombines TRBV2 with TRBJ2-1; the match to TRBD2 covers 9 bases. The germline V gene has CDR1 SNHLY and CDR2 FYNNEI. V lost 11 bases to trimming and J lost 8 bases; unmatched junction nucleotides: 13. The CDR3 contains 14 residues. Here the CDR3 DNA reads TGTGCCGGGAAAACCGGGACTAGCCGCTATGAGCAGTTCTTC. Its protein product is CAGKTGTSRYEQFF.

V gene TRBV5-8 combines with J gene TRBJ1-6, with unresolved D. The V gene's germline CDR1 is SGHTS and CDR2 YDEGEE. This CDR3 comprises 13 residues. The ends were cut back, 9 bases at V and 6 bases at J, with 13 bases in the middle. The CDR3 spells CAMTGWSNSPLHF. The CDR3 DNA is TGTGCCATGACGGGGTGGAGTAATTCACCCCTCCACTTT.

The rearrangement links TRBV9 to TRBJ2-3; weak D call: TRBD2 (5 bases). The CDR3 contains 16 residues. Germline CDR1 reads SGDLS; CDR2 reads YYNGEE. Trimming shortened V by 1 base and J by 6 bases, and 18 bases separated the two germline ends. Here the CDR3 reads CASSVMAEAVGDTQYF. The CDR3 nucleotides are TGTGCCAGCAGCGTAATGGCGGAGGCAGTTGGGGATACGCAGTATTTT. Variable domain in full (rest from reference TRBV9 and TRBJ2-3): DSGVTQTPKHLITATGQRVTLRCSPRSGDLSVYWYQQSLDQGLQFLIQYYNGEERAKGNILERFSAQQFPDLHSELNLSSLELGDSALYFCASSVMAEAVGDTQYFGPGTRLTVL.

The chain couples TRBV18 to TRBJ1-1, with D perhaps TRBD1 (5 bases). The CDR3 is 15 amino acids. The V and J ends lost 3 bases and 2 bases respectively, with 13 bases between them. CDR1 KGHSH and CDR2 LQKENI come from the germline V gene. Here the CDR3 reads CASSPRGGINTEAFF. Here the CDR3 DNA reads TGTGCCAGCTCACCCCGGGGGGGGATCAACACTGAAGCTTTCTTT.

The chain joins TRBV11-2 to TRBJ2-5; 8 bases are a match to TRBD2. The germline V gene has CDR1 SGHAT and CDR2 FQNNGV. Germline trimming cut 4 bases from V and 5 bases from J; bases unmatched to any gene: 6. The CDR3 extends over 14 amino acids. In DNA form, the CDR3 reads TGTGCCAGCAGCTCCCGGGGGGGTAGGGAGACCCAGTACTTC. Its translation is CASSSRGGRETQYF. The whole variable domain, filled in from reference TRBV11-2 and TRBJ2-5, reads EAGVAQSPRYKIIEKRQSVAFWCNPISGHATLYWYQQILGQGPKLLIQFQNNGVVDDSQLPKDRFSAERLKGVDSTLKIQPAKLEDSAVYLCASSSRGGRETQYFGPGTRLLVL.

The rearrangement joins TRBV6-5 to TRBJ2-5; TRBD2 is a possible D gene (6 bases). Between the trimmed V and J ends, which lost 6 bases and 3 bases, there was a span of 17 bases. Looked up from germline, CDR1 is MNHEY and CDR2 is SVGAGI. The CDR3 contains 15 residues. CDR3 sequence: CASRFLSGGEETQYF. Written as DNA, the CDR3 is TGTGCCAGCAGGTTTTTGAGCGGCGGGGAAGAGACCCAGTACTTC.

This clone was seen a few times. The rearrangement joins TRBV28 to TRBJ1-6; the D is unclear. The CDR3 spans 15 residues. The V end lost 5 bases, the J end lost 5 bases, and 13 bases lay between the germline ends. The germline gives CDR1 MDHEN, CDR2 SYDVKM. The CDR3, as DNA: TGTGCCAGCAGTCTGACTACGGCTAATAATTCACCCCTCCACTTT. Protein sequence: CASSLTTANNSPLHF.

The V gene is TRBV28, the J gene TRBJ1-3, with D possibly being TRBD1 (6 bases). Germline CDR1 reads MDHEN; CDR2 reads SYDVKM. Trimming shortened V by 7 bases and J by 5 bases, and 18 bases separated the two germline ends. The CDR3 covers 15 residues. The CDR3 nucleotides are TGTGCCAGCACCATACAGGGAGCGGTACGAAACACCATATATTTT. Amino acids: CASTIQGAVRNTIYF.

This clone was detected only a few times. The chain recombines TRBV28 with TRBJ1-3; a weak D match, TRBD1 (5 bases). V dropped 3 bases and J dropped 2 bases, with 11 bases sitting between them. The CDR3 spans 15 residues. CDR1 is MDHEN, CDR2 SYDVKM, per germline. CDR3 DNA: TGTGCCAGCAGTTTTTCTGGGGCTACTGGAAACACCATATATTTT. Its protein product is CASSFSGATGNTIYF.

CDR3 nucleotide sequence: TGTGCCAGCAGTAAACGACTAGCGTCTAGCACAGATACGCAGTATTTT. Translated: CASSKRLASSTDTQYF. This chain connects TRBV27 to TRBJ2-3; TRBD2 matches at 8 bases. Looked up from germline, CDR1 is MNHEY and CDR2 is SMNVEV (reference sequence). Unmatched junction bases numbered 7, after V lost 5 bases and J lost 0 bases. The CDR3 is 16 residues long.

The table lists this clone with a few counts. CDR3 nucleotide sequence: TGTGCCAGCAGCCCTACGGCAGGGAACGACGAGCAGTACTTC. Residues: CASSPTAGNDEQYF. This sequence joins TRBV3-1 (or the pseudogene TRBV3-2) and TRBJ2-7, with D perhaps TRBD1 (5 bases). Germline assignment: CDR1 LGHDT and CDR2 YNNKEL (reference sequence). V lost 4 bases, J lost 5 bases, and 15 bases lay in between. The CDR3 has 14 residues.

The chain couples TRBV12-3 or TRBV12-4 to TRBJ2-3; weak D call: TRBD2 (5 bases). This CDR3 region has 12 residues. Trimming cost V 3 bases and J 10 bases, with 11 bases left between them. The CDR3 DNA follows: TGTGCCAGCAGTTTCGGGGAACAGTCGCAGTATTTT. Its translation: CASSFGEQSQYF.

This clone is a singleton in its sample. The chain uses TRBV11-3 and TRBJ2-2; no clear D. The CDR3 has 11 residues. Germline CDR1 and CDR2: SGHNT and YENEEA. V gave up 4 bases and J gave up 8 bases, with 5 bases separating them. The DNA for the CDR3 is TGTGCCAGCAGCTCTAGTGGGGAGCTGTTTTTT. Protein sequence: CASSSSGELFF.

The chain links TRBV4-2 to TRBJ2-1, with 11 bases identical to TRBD1. Trimming removed 4 bases from V and 0 bases from J; junction bases left unmatched: 5. Germline CDR1 LGHNA, CDR2 YNFKEQ. The length of the CDR3 is 17 residues. The CDR3 loop reads CASSLRTGGASYNEQFF. Written as DNA, the CDR3 is TGTGCCAGCAGCCTAAGGACAGGGGGCGCCTCCTACAATGAGCAGTTCTTC.

This clone was counted once. The chain couples TRBV6-5 to TRBJ1-2; perhaps TRBD1 as D (6 bases). This CDR3 has 14 residues. The V gene lost 6 bases and the J gene lost 1 base, with 12 bases spanning the gap. Germline CDR1 and CDR2: MNHEY and SVGAGI. In DNA form, the CDR3 reads TGTGCCAGCAGACCCGGACAGCTTAACTATGGCTACACCTTC. Its protein is CASRPGQLNYGYTF.

V gene TRBV7-9 combines with J gene TRBJ1-2; 7 positions match TRBD1. Per germline, CDR1 SEHNR and CDR2 FQNEAQ (reference sequence). The CDR3 loop spans 13 amino acids. V shed 4 bases, J shed 5 bases, and the junction held 4 bases outside the gene matches. The CDR3 DNA follows: TGTGCCAGCAGCTCCCGGGACAGTTATGGCTACACCTTC. Translated: CASSSRDSYGYTF.

The chain uses TRBV18 and TRBJ2-6, with a tentative D call TRBD1 (6 bases). V gave up 1 base and J gave up 4 bases, with 8 bases separating them. This CDR3 comprises 15 residues. The germline V gene has CDR1 KGHSH and CDR2 LQKENI. In DNA form, the CDR3 reads TGTGCCAGCTCACCACAGGGGGACGGGGCCAACGTCCTGACTTTC. Residues: CASSPQGDGANVLTF.

The genes are TRBV2 and TRBJ2-7; 8 bases agree with TRBD2. This CDR3 is 14 amino acids long. V lost 3 bases, J lost 8 bases, and 9 bases stayed unmatched. Germline CDR1 SNHLY, CDR2 FYNNEI. CDR3 loop: CASSDTSGWGQQYF. CDR3 nucleotide sequence: TGTGCCAGCAGTGACACTAGCGGCTGGGGTCAGCAGTACTTC. Full variable domain (rest looked up from reference TRBV2 and TRBJ2-7): EPEVTQTPSHQVTQMGQEVILRCVPISNHLYFYWYRQILGQKVEFLVSFYNNEISEKSEIFDDQFSVERPDGSNFTLKIRSTKLEDSAMYFCASSDTSGWGQQYFGPGTRLTVT.

This clone turned up a few times. The V call is TRBV4-2, the J call TRBJ2-5, with TRBD2 matching over 15 bases. The V gene end was trimmed by 4 bases and the J gene end by 5 bases; junction bases not matched to a gene: 8. The CDR3 covers 17 residues. Looked up from germline, CDR1 is LGHNA and CDR2 is YNFKEQ. The CDR3 loop reads CASSPGGLAGGGETQYF. CDR3 nucleotide sequence: TGTGCCAGCAGCCCGGGGGGACTAGCGGGAGGTGGGGAGACCCAGTACTTC.

The V and J genes are TRBV5-1 and TRBJ2-1; a possible D gene is TRBD2 (6 bases). There are 16 residues in the CDR3. V was cut by 4 bases and J by 1 base, with 15 bases left in between. Germline-derived CDR1 and CDR2 are SGHRS and YFSETQ. The chain's CDR3 is CASSLTTAGSYNEQFF. The CDR3 DNA reads as TGCGCCAGCAGCCTAACAACAGCGGGTTCCTACAATGAGCAGTTCTTC.